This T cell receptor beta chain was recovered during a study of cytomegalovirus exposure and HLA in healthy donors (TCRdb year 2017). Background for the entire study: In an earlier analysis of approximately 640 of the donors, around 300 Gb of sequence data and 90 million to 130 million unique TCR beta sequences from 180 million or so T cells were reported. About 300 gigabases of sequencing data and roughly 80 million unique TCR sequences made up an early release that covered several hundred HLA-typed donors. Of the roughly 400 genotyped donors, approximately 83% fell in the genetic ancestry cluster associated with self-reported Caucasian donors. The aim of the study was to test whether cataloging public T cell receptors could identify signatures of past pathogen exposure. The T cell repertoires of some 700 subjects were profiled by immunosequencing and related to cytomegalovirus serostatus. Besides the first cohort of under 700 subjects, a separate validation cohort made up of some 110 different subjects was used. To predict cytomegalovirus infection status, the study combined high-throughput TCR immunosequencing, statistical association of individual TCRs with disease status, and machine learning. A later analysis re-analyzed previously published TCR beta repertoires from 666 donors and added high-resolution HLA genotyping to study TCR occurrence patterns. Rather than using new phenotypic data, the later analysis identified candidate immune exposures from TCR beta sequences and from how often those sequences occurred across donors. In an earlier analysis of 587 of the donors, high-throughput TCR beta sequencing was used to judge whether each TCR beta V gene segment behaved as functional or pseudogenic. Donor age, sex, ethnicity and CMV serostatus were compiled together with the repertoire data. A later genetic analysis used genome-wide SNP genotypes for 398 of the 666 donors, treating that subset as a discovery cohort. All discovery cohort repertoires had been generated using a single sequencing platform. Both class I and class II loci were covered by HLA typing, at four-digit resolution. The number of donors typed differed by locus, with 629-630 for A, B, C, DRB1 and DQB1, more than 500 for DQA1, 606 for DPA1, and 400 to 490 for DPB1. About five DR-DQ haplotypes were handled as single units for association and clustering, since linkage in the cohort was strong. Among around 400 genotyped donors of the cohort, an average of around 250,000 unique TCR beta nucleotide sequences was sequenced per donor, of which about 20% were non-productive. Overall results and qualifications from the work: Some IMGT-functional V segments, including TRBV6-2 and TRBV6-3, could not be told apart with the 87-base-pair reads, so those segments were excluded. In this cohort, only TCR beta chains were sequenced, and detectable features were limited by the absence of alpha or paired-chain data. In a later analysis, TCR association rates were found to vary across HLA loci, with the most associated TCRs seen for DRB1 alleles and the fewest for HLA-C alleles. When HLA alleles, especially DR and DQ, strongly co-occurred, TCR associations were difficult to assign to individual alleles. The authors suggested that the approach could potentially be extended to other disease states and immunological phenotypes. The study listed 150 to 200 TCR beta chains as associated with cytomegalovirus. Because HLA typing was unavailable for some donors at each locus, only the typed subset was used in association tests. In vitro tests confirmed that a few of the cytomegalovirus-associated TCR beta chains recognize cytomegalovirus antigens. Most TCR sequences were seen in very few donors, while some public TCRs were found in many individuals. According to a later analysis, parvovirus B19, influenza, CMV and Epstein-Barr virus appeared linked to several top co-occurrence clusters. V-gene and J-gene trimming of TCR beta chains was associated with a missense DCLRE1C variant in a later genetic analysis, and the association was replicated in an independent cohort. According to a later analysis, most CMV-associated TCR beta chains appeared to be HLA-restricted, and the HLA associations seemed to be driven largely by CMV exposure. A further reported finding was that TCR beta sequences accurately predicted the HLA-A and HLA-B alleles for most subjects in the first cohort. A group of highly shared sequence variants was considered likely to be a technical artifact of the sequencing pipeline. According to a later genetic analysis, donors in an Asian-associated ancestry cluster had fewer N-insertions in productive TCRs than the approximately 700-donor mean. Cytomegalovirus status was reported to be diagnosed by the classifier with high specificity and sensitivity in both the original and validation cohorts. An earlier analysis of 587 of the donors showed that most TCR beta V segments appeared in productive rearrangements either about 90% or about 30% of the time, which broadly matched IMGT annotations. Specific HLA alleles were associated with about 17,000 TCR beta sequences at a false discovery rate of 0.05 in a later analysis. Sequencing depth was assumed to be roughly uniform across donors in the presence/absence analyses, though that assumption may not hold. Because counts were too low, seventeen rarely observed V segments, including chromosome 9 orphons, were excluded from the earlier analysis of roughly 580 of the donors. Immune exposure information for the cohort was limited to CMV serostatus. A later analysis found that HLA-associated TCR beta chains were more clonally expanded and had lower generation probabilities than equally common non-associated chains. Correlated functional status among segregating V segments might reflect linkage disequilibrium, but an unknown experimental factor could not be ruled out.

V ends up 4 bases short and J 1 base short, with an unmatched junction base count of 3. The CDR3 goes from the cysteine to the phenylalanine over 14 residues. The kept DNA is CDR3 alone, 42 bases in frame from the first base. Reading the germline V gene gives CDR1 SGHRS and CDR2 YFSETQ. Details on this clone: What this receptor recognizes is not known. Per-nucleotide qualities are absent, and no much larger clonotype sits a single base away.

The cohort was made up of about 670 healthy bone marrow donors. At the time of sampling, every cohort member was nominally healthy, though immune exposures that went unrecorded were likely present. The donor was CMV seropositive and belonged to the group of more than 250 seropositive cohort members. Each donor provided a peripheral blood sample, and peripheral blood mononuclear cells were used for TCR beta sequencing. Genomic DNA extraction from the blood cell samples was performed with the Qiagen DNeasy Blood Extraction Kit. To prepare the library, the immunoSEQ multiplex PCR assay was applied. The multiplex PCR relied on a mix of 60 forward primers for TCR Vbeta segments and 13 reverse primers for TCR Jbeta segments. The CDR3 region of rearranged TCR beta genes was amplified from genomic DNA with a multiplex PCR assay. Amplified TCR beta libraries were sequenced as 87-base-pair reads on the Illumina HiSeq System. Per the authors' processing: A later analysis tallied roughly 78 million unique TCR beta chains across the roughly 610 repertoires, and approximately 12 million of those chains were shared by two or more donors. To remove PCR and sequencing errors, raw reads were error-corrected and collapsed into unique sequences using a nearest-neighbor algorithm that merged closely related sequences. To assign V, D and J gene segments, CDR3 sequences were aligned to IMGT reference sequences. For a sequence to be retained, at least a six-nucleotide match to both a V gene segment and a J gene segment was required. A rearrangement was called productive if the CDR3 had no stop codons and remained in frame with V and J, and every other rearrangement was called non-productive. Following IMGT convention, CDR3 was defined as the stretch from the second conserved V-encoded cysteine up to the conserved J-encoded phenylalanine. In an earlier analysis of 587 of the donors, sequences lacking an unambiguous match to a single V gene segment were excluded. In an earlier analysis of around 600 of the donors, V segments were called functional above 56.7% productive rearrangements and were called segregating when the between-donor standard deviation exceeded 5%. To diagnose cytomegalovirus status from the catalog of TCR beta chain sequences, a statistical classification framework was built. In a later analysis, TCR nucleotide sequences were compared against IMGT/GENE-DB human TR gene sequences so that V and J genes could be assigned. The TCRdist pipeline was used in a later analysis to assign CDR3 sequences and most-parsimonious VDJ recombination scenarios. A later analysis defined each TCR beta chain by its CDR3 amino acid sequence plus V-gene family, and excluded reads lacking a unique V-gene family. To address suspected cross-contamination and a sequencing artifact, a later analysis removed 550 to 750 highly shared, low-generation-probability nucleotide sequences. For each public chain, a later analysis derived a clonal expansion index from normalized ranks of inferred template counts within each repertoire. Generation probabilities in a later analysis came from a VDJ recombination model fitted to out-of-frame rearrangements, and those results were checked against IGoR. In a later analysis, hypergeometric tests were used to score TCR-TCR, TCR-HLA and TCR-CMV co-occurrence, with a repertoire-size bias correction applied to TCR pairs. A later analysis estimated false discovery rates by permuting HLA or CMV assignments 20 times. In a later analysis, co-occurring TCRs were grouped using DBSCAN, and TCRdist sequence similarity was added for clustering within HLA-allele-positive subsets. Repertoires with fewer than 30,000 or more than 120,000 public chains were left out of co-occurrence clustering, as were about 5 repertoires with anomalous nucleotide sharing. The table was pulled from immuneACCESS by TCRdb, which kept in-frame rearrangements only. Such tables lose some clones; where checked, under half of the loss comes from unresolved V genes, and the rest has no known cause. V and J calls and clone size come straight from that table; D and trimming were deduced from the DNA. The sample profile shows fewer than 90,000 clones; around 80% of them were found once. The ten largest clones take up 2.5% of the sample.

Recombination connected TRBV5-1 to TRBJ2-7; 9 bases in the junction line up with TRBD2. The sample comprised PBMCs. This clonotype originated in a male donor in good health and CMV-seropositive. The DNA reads TGCGCCAGCAGCCCCACTAGCGGGTCCTACGAGCAGTACTTC. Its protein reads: CASSPTSGSYEQYF.